The sequence of this T cell receptor beta chain was determined in a study of blood T cell repertoires in COVID-19. Study summary: The United States, Italy and Spain supplied acute and convalescent COVID-19 samples.

Germline CDR1 ENHRY, CDR2 SYGVKD. The CDR3 has 14 amino acids. The ends lost 6 bases at V and 6 bases at J; junction bases unmatched: 8. Assay used: immunoSEQ multiplex PCR; TCRdb lists only in-frame clones, some missing. The sample holds approximately 260,000 clones, 90% seen once. This chain uses TRBV10-3 with TRBJ2-3, with 8 bases identical to TRBD2. The clonotype comes from a woman aged 60-70 years with COVID-19, enrolled during active disease. Specimen: peripheral blood. The CDR3 DNA is TGTGCCATCAGAGCCGGACTAGCATTGGATACGCAGTATTTT. Protein product: CAIRAGLALDTQYF.